Following are 30 T cell receptor beta chains from one sample sequenced in a study of glioma-infiltrating T cells after dendritic cell vaccination. Only in-frame clones appear in the TCRdb table, and some are missing; sequencing was by immunoSEQ multiplex PCR. The sample includes tens of thousands of clones, around four fifths of them seen just once. As for time point: after dendritic cell vaccination, including at tumor progression/relapse. This specimen was blood, taken after dendritic cell vaccination. Source of these receptors: a human donor with glioblastoma.

The gene calls are TRBV27 and TRBJ2-2, with D perhaps matching TRBD1 (7 bases). CDR1 and CDR2 (germline): MNHEY, SMNVEV (reference sequence). Trimming cost V 2 bases and J 5 bases, with 18 bases left between them. This CDR3 region has 17 residues. In DNA, the CDR3 is TGTGCCAGCAGTTTAGAGGCAGGGGGGCCCCGGACCGGGGAGCTGTTTTTT. Protein product: CASSLEAGGPRTGELFF.

The chain joins TRBV2 to TRBJ2-7; D might be TRBD2 (7 bases). Trimming left V 8 bases short and J 2 bases short, with 16 bases between. This CDR3 has 14 amino acids. Germline values: CDR1 SNHLY, CDR2 FYNNEI. The CDR3 is CASGGGSQTYEQYF. CDR3 in DNA: TGTGCCAGCGGGGGGGGCAGCCAGACCTACGAGCAGTACTTC.

This CDR3 is CSAREVSYGYTF. For the CDR3, the DNA is TGCAGCGCCCGGGAGGTTAGCTATGGCTACACCTTC. The rearrangement uses TRBV29-1 and TRBJ1-2; D gene uncertain. CDR1 and CDR2 (germline): SQVTM, ANQGSEA. V dropped 7 bases and J dropped 4 bases, with 13 bases sitting between them. The CDR3 runs to 12 residues.

This rearrangement joins TRBV5-1 to TRBJ2-3; 14 bases are a match to TRBD2. The CDR3 is 18 amino acids. Trimming at V came to 1 base and at J to 1 base, leaving 5 bases not matched to a gene. Germline CDR1 reads SGHRS; CDR2 reads YFSETQ. The CDR3 bases are TGCGCCAGCAGCTTGTCGACTAGCGGGGGGGGACGCACAGATACGCAGTATTTT. This encodes CASSLSTSGGGRTDTQYF.

The chain is built from TRBV30 and TRBJ1-1; D is possibly TRBD1 (5 bases). CDR1 and CDR2 from the germline V gene are GTSNPN and SVGIG (reference sequence). Trimming shortened V by 5 bases and J by 3 bases, and 19 bases separated the two germline ends. CDR3 length: 15 amino acids. CDR3 sequence: CAWRPPGGWYTEAFF. The CDR3 nucleotides are TGTGCCTGGCGCCCGCCCGGGGGGTGGTACACTGAAGCTTTCTTT.

This clone was counted once. V usage is TRBV9 and J usage is TRBJ1-5; D gene uncertain. The V gene's germline CDR1 is SGDLS and CDR2 YYNGEE. CDR3 size: 14 residues. V gave up 2 bases and J gave up 4 bases, with 10 bases separating them. The chain's CDR3 is CASSVGVVNQPQHF. CDR3 nucleotides: TGTGCCAGCAGCGTGGGAGTTGTGAATCAGCCCCAGCATTTT.

This chain joins TRBV11-2 and TRBJ2-1; the D gene is possibly TRBD1 (5 bases). The V gene lost 2 bases and the J gene lost 8 bases, with 13 bases spanning the gap. In germline, CDR1 is SGHAT, CDR2 FQNNGV. The CDR3 loop spans 14 amino acids. The CDR3 region is CASSLTSGRDEQFF. CDR3 in DNA: TGTGCCAGCAGCTTAACGTCAGGGCGAGATGAGCAGTTCTTC. The full variable domain, completed using reference TRBV11-2 and TRBJ2-1, is EAGVAQSPRYKIIEKRQSVAFWCNPISGHATLYWYQQILGQGPKLLIQFQNNGVVDDSQLPKDRFSAERLKGVDSTLKIQPAKLEDSAVYLCASSLTSGRDEQFFGPGTRLTVL.

The CDR3 sequence is CASSIVGAGAKNIQYF. The CDR3 DNA is TGTGCCAGTAGTATCGTGGGGGCCGGAGCCAAAAACATTCAGTACTTC. The chain joins TRBV19 to TRBJ2-4, with a tentative D call TRBD1 (6 bases). The germline V and J ends were trimmed by 3 bases and 0 bases, with 12 bases remaining between them. The CDR3 is made up of 16 amino acids. Germline assignment: CDR1 LNHDA and CDR2 SQIVND (reference sequence).

The chain carries TRBV5-8 and TRBJ1-1, with D tentatively TRBD1 (6 bases). The V gene lost 0 bases and the J gene lost 1 base, with 10 bases spanning the gap. Germline V gene sequence: CDR1 SGHTS, CDR2 YDEGEE. The CDR3 totals 15 residues. The CDR3, as DNA: TGTGCCAGCAGCTTGGGGAACAGGGAGAACACTGAAGCTTTCTTT. This translates into CASSLGNRENTEAFF.

This chain links TRBV2 with TRBJ1-4; D unclear. V lost 3 bases, J lost 10 bases, and 6 bases lay in between. The CDR3 runs 11 residues. Germline V lookup: CDR1 SNHLY, CDR2 FYNNEI. Here the CDR3 DNA reads TGTGCCAGCAGTGAGGAGCGAAAACTGTTTTTT. This codes for CASSEERKLFF.

The chain joins TRBV19 to TRBJ2-2; 9 bases map to TRBD2. Per germline, CDR1 LNHDA and CDR2 SQIVND (reference sequence). There are 15 residues in the CDR3. V shed 5 bases and J 7 bases; nucleotides not matched to a gene: 8. The CDR3 DNA follows: TGTGCCAGTAGTTTTGCGGGGGGGCCGGTCGGGGAGCTGTTTTTT. Translated: CASSFAGGPVGELFF.

The chain carries TRBV19 and TRBJ1-2; no clear D gene. From germline, CDR1 is LNHDA and CDR2 SQIVND (reference sequence). CDR3 length: 15 amino acids. Trimming left V 5 bases short and J 0 bases short, with 13 bases between. The CDR3 sequence: CASSVTAQANYGYTF. As DNA, the CDR3 is TGTGCCAGTAGTGTAACAGCCCAAGCTAACTATGGCTACACCTTC.

This clone was counted once. V gene TRBV6-1 combines with J gene TRBJ1-5, with 12 bases lining up with TRBD1. The CDR3 totals 16 residues. Germline V gene data show CDR1 as MNHNS and CDR2 as SASEGT. The V segment lost 2 bases and the J segment 7 bases; nucleotides outside the gene matches: 6. CDR3 loop: CASSENTGTGGQPQHF. In nucleotides, the CDR3 is TGTGCCAGCAGTGAAAACACCGGGACAGGGGGCCAGCCCCAGCATTTT.

J is TRBJ2-5 and V is TRBV7-6, with TRBD1 as a possible D gene (6 bases). In germline, CDR1 is SGHVS, CDR2 FNYEAQ. The CDR3 consists of 14 residues. Trimming removed 1 base at V and 4 bases at J, with 10 bases between. The CDR3 here is CASSLGQARETQYF. The CDR3 DNA follows: TGTGCCAGCAGCTTAGGACAGGCCCGAGAGACCCAGTACTTC.

The V gene is TRBV5-1, the J gene TRBJ1-2, with 8 bases matching TRBD1. The CDR3 is 15 residues long. With V trimmed by 3 bases and J by 7 bases, 11 bases remained unmatched. Germline lookup yields CDR1 SGHRS and CDR2 YFSETQ. The CDR3 sequence: CASSWTGNDIGGYTF. Written as DNA, the CDR3 is TGCGCCAGCAGCTGGACAGGGAACGACATCGGTGGCTACACCTTC.

This clone was observed once. The rearrangement uses TRBV21-1 and TRBJ2-7; TRBD1 is taken as the D call from the table, unchecked against the DNA. TRBV21-1 is shown as a pseudogene. The CDR3 totals 14 residues. CDR3 sequence: CASSTGTGSHEQYF. As DNA, the CDR3 is TGTGCCAGCTCGACCGGGACAGGGTCCCACGAGCAGTACTTC.

The chain uses TRBV19 and TRBJ1-2; a weak D match, TRBD1 (5 bases). Germline V gene lookup returns CDR1 LNHDA and CDR2 SQIVND (reference sequence). The CDR3 has 13 residues. V was cut by 6 bases and J by 3 bases, with 11 bases left in between. The CDR3: CASRMQGDYGYTF. The CDR3 bases are TGTGCCAGTAGAATGCAGGGCGACTATGGCTACACCTTC.

The table lists this clone with a few counts. The chain combines TRBV6-5 with TRBJ2-2; perhaps TRBD1 as D (5 bases). Germline V gene sequence: CDR1 MNHEY, CDR2 SVGAGI. The CDR3 totals 16 residues. V was trimmed by 1 base and J by 0 bases, leaving 9 bases between them. CDR3 amino acids: CASSYWGITNTGELFF. The CDR3 DNA follows: TGTGCCAGCAGTTACTGGGGCATTACGAACACCGGGGAGCTGTTTTTT.

In this sample, this clone turned up once. This rearrangement joins TRBV5-4 to TRBJ2-6; tentatively, D is TRBD1 (5 bases). The CDR3 contains 16 residues. Trimming shortened V by 2 bases and J by 2 bases, and 11 bases separated the two germline ends. Per germline, CDR1 SGHNT and CDR2 YYREEE (reference sequence). CDR3 nucleotides: TGTGCCAGCAGCTTCCCAGGGCAGGCTGGGGCCAACGTCCTGACTTTC. Amino acids: CASSFPGQAGANVLTF.

The V call is TRBV27, the J call TRBJ1-2; 11 positions agree with TRBD1. Germline lookup yields CDR1 MNHEY and CDR2 SMNVEV (reference sequence). The CDR3 contains 17 residues. V trimming: 4 bases; J trimming: 4 bases; junction bases outside the gene matches: 11. The CDR3 reads CASSSQDRGPWGYGYTF. The CDR3 DNA reads as TGTGCCAGCAGTTCTCAGGACAGGGGGCCCTGGGGCTATGGCTACACCTTC.

This clone was detected once. The chain couples TRBV29-1 to TRBJ1-2, with D maybe TRBD1 (6 bases). CDR1 and CDR2 (germline): SQVTM, ANQGSEA. Trimming took 6 bases from V and 8 from J, leaving 13 bases between them. This CDR3 region has 11 residues. DNA of the CDR3: TGCAGCGTAAAACAGGGCTACGGCTACACCTTC. This codes for CSVKQGYGYTF.

The V gene is TRBV7-9, the J gene TRBJ2-7; 10 positions agree with TRBD1. Losses at the gene ends were 5 bases for V and 0 bases for J; bases not matched to a gene: 7. The CDR3 has 16 residues. Germline V gene data show CDR1 as SEHNR and CDR2 as FQNEAQ (reference sequence). Here the CDR3 DNA reads TGTGCCAGCAGCCCCCGGACAGGGGGGAGCTCCTACGAGCAGTACTTC. It codes for CASSPRTGGSSYEQYF.

The gene calls are TRBV5-1 and TRBJ1-1; D possibly corresponds to TRBD1 (6 bases). Germline loops: CDR1 SGHRS, CDR2 YFSETQ. The CDR3 is made up of 14 amino acids. V was pared by 0 bases and J by 2 bases, with 8 bases between. CDR3 residues: CASSLVQGNTEAFF. The CDR3 DNA sequence: TGCGCCAGCAGCTTGGTACAGGGCAACACTGAAGCTTTCTTT.

The chain links TRBV19 to TRBJ1-2, with TRBD1 identical over 10 bases. The CDR3 contains 17 residues. Trimming took 1 base from V and 2 from J; bases not matched to a gene: 7. Germline V gives CDR1 LNHDA, CDR2 SQIVND (reference sequence). Here the CDR3 reads CASSIGSGQGRNYGYTF. CDR3 DNA: TGTGCCAGTAGTATAGGGTCGGGACAGGGGCGCAACTATGGCTACACCTTC.

The rearrangement joins TRBV7-3 to TRBJ1-6; a weak D match, TRBD1 (6 bases). Trimming took 4 bases from V and 4 from J, leaving 8 bases between them. CDR3 length: 14 residues. CDR1 and CDR2 (germline): SGHTA, FQGTGA. The CDR3 reads CASSSDSYNSPLHF. CDR3 DNA: TGTGCCAGCAGCTCGGACAGTTATAATTCACCCCTCCACTTT.

The rearrangement links TRBV19 to TRBJ1-1; D gene uncertain. This CDR3 spans 14 amino acids. V lost 5 bases and J 1 base, leaving 11 bases between the germline ends. The V gene's germline CDR1 is LNHDA and CDR2 SQIVND (reference sequence). The CDR3 DNA follows: TGTGCCAGTAGTCCACGACTGGAGAACACTGAAGCTTTCTTT. This gives the protein CASSPRLENTEAFF.

The chain joins TRBV5-1 to TRBJ2-1; no clear D gene. CDR3 length: 15 amino acids. Germline V gene sequence: CDR1 SGHRS, CDR2 YFSETQ. Trimming cost V 0 bases and J 1 base, with 8 bases left between them. The CDR3 protein is CASSLGSGSYNEQFF. The CDR3 bases are TGCGCCAGCAGCTTGGGTTCGGGTTCCTACAATGAGCAGTTCTTC.

The gene calls are TRBV15 and TRBJ1-2, with 7 bases identical to TRBD1. With 0 bases clipped from V and 4 bases from J, the junction kept 8 bases outside the gene matches. Germline lookup yields CDR1 LNHNV and CDR2 YYDKDF (reference sequence). The CDR3 consists of 16 residues. CDR3 bases: TGTGCCACCAGCAGAGATAATACAGGGGAAGGCTATGGCTACACCTTC. Amino acid sequence: CATSRDNTGEGYGYTF.

The chain carries TRBV18 and TRBJ1-2, with D perhaps matching TRBD1 (5 bases). The V end was cut by 5 bases, the J end by 2 bases, with 12 bases between. The CDR3 sequence is 14 residues long. Per the germline V gene, CDR1 is KGHSH and CDR2 is LQKENI. The CDR3 sequence is CASSSATDNYGYTF. CDR3 in DNA: TGTGCCAGCTCATCCGCGACAGACAACTATGGCTACACCTTC.

The J gene is TRBJ1-1, the V gene TRBV7-9; D gene ambiguous. CDR1 and CDR2 from the germline V gene are SEHNR and FQNEAQ (reference sequence). The CDR3 is 14 amino acids. Deletions cut 1 base from V and 4 bases from J, with 10 bases between. The CDR3 loop reads CASSLGGSSTEAFF. The CDR3 bases are TGTGCCAGCAGCTTAGGAGGGAGTAGCACTGAAGCTTTCTTT.